This T cell receptor (beta chain) was captured in a study of technical replicates of blood from a few donors. Generated by immunoSEQ multiplex PCR, the TCRdb table keeps only in-frame clones and is missing some. The sample has about 88,000 clones, about 90% seen once. Germline V gene data show CDR1 as SGHNT and CDR2 as YYREEE (reference sequence). The CDR3 runs to 13 residues. V lost 4 bases and J 5 bases, leaving 13 bases between the germline ends. The rearrangement joins TRBV5-4 to TRBJ2-7; D is unresolved. Sample: T cells isolated from PBMCs. This clonotype was obtained from a human donor in good health. This CDR3 reads CASSGGLSHEQYF. In nucleotides, the CDR3 is TGTGCCAGCAGCGGCGGTCTCTCACACGAGCAGTACTTC.